This entry lists 32 T cell receptor beta chains sequenced from one sample in a study of control samples from healthy donors and cancer patients. Only in-frame clones appear in the TCRdb table, and some are missing; sequencing was by immunoSEQ multiplex PCR. The sample lists about 75,000 clones; approximately 94% were seen once. Sequencing was done on a sample of blood. The receptors here all came from a woman aged 40 to 55 in good health.

V and J are TRBV4-1 and TRBJ1-4; unclear D gene. The CDR3 is 16 amino acids. V was trimmed by 1 base and J by 0 bases, leaving 9 bases between them. Per the germline V gene, CDR1 is MGHRA and CDR2 is YSYEKL. The chain's CDR3 is CASSQAQASTNEKLFF. CDR3 nucleotides: TGCGCCAGCAGCCAAGCGCAGGCGTCAACTAATGAAAAACTGTTTTTT.

The chain combines TRBV5-1 with TRBJ2-2; 8 positions match TRBD1. The CDR3 length is 15 residues. Germline-derived CDR1 and CDR2 are SGHRS and YFSETQ. The V segment lost 6 bases and the J segment 5 bases; nucleotides outside the gene matches: 9. CDR3 sequence: CASTNPGQATGELFF. The DNA for the CDR3 is TGCGCCAGCACCAATCCGGGACAGGCGACCGGGGAGCTGTTTTTT.

The genes are TRBV15 and TRBJ2-6; 9 bases are a match to TRBD2. The CDR3 runs 18 residues. The junction had 3 bases not matched to a gene; V was cut back by 0 bases and J by 0 bases. Per the germline V gene, CDR1 is LNHNV and CDR2 is YYDKDF (reference sequence). The DNA for the CDR3 is TGTGCCACCAGCAGAGATCTAGCGGGACACTCTGGGGCCAACGTCCTGACTTTC. Translating gives CATSRDLAGHSGANVLTF.

Regarding this clone: Germline and junction disagree at one end, which may indicate a read error. The V call is TRBV28, the J call TRBJ2-1; 9 nucleotides match TRBD2. There are 12 residues in the CDR3. CDR1 and CDR2 from the germline V gene are MDHEN and SYDVKM. CDR3 in amino acids: CASSRSGTSFLF. DNA of the CDR3: TGTGCCAGCAGTCGTTCCGGGACTAGCTTCCTCTTC.

The CDR3, as DNA: TGTGCCAGCCTTGGGGTTGGCACTGAAGCTTTCTTT. It translates to CASLGVGTEAFF. The chain employs TRBV12-3 or TRBV12-4 and TRBJ1-1; no reliable D call. Trimming pared 8 bases from V and 4 bases from J, leaving 11 bases between. There are 12 residues in the CDR3.

This sequence joins TRBV9 and TRBJ2-7; a possible D gene is TRBD1 (6 bases). The V end was cut by 0 bases, the J end by 6 bases, with 13 bases between. Germline-derived CDR1 and CDR2 are SGDLS and YYNGEE. The CDR3 consists of 14 residues. In DNA, the CDR3 is TGTGCCAGCAGCGTAGAAGCGGACAGTTCCGAGCAGTACTTC. Residues: CASSVEADSSEQYF.

The rearrangement uses TRBV5-1 and TRBJ2-1, with 7 nucleotides matching TRBD1. The ends lost 5 bases at V and 5 bases at J; junction bases unmatched: 19. The length of the CDR3 is 18 residues. Germline CDR1 and CDR2: SGHRS and YFSETQ. CDR3 in amino acids: CASSASGQLFNGNNEQFF. CDR3 nucleotide sequence: TGCGCCAGCAGTGCTTCGGGACAGCTCTTTAACGGCAACAATGAGCAGTTCTTC.

The V and J genes are TRBV2 and TRBJ1-2; D unresolved. Germline V CDR1 and CDR2: SNHLY, FYNNEI. V lost 3 bases and J lost 7, with 9 bases in between. The CDR3 loop spans 12 amino acids. The CDR3 sequence: CASSDFVAGYTF. The CDR3 DNA reads as TGTGCCAGCAGTGATTTTGTGGCTGGCTACACCTTC.

The rearrangement joins TRBV9 to TRBJ2-1; 8 nucleotides agree with TRBD2. J lost 2 bases, V lost 2 bases, and 3 bases had no gene match. CDR1 and CDR2 (germline): SGDLS, YYNGEE. This CDR3 has 15 residues. CDR3 nucleotide sequence: TGTGCCAGCAGCGTTAGCGGGGACGCCTACAATGAGCAGTTCTTC. Its protein product is CASSVSGDAYNEQFF.

This rearrangement joins TRBV2 to TRBJ1-5, with D possibly TRBD1 on 5 matching bases. Deletions cut 9 bases from V and 3 bases from J, with 12 bases between. Germline V gene lookup returns CDR1 SNHLY and CDR2 FYNNEI. The CDR3 length is 13 residues. The CDR3 loop reads CASTTDPNQPQHF. The CDR3 nucleotides read TGTGCCAGTACGACAGATCCCAATCAGCCCCAGCATTTT.

The V gene is TRBV2, the J gene TRBJ2-3, with TRBD2 as a possible D gene (6 bases). V was cut by 6 bases and J by 0 bases, with 10 bases left in between. The CDR3 length is 14 residues. In germline, CDR1 is SNHLY, CDR2 FYNNEI. The CDR3: CASRGTPSTDTQYF. The DNA of the CDR3 is TGTGCCAGCAGGGGGACTCCGAGCACAGATACGCAGTATTTT.

This clone has just one count. Other DNA sequences from this sample encode an identical CDR3 as well. The V call is TRBV5-1, the J call TRBJ1-2; a weak D match, TRBD1 (6 bases). Trimming pared 3 bases from V and 7 bases from J, leaving 13 bases between. Germline CDR1 SGHRS, CDR2 YFSETQ. The CDR3 sequence is 13 residues long. The CDR3 is CASSSAGAGGYTF. DNA for the CDR3: TGCGCCAGCAGCTCGGCGGGGGCGGGTGGCTACACCTTC.

V and J are TRBV12-3 or TRBV12-4 and TRBJ2-1, with D uncertain. The CDR3 consists of 12 residues. V lost 3 bases and J 7 bases, leaving 7 bases between the germline ends. The CDR3, as DNA: TGTGCCAGCAGTTTTGTGTGGAATGAGCAGTTCTTC. Protein: CASSFVWNEQFF.

This rearrangement joins TRBV2 to TRBJ1-1; D unclear. Trimming stripped 6 bases from V and 6 bases from J, with 17 bases between. Per the germline V gene, CDR1 is SNHLY and CDR2 is FYNNEI. The CDR3 loop spans 14 amino acids. The CDR3 here is CASSAAGRGAEAFF. CDR3 in DNA: TGTGCCAGCAGCGCTGCCGGGCGTGGGGCTGAAGCTTTCTTT.

The chain couples TRBV9 to TRBJ2-1; 11 bases are a match to TRBD2. The CDR3 sequence is 17 residues long. Germline-derived CDR1 and CDR2 are SGDLS and YYNGEE. J lost 4 bases, V lost 4 bases, and 10 bases had no gene match. The CDR3 spells CASSPTSGLADYNEQFF. CDR3 coding DNA: TGTGCCAGCAGCCCCACCTCGGGACTAGCGGATTACAATGAGCAGTTCTTC.

The genes are TRBV24-1 and TRBJ2-2, with D possibly called TRBD1 or TRBD2 (5 bases each). The CDR3 spans 12 residues. Trimming took off 10 bases at V and 7 bases at J, with 12 bases between the two ends. The germline V gene encodes CDR1 KGHDR and CDR2 SFDVKD. Here the CDR3 reads CATEWDGGELFF. DNA of the CDR3: TGTGCCACGGAATGGGACGGCGGGGAGCTGTTTTTT.

The V call is TRBV2, the J call TRBJ1-5, with 9 bases aligning to TRBD1. Germline V gives CDR1 SNHLY, CDR2 FYNNEI. The CDR3 covers 14 residues. The J segment lost 6 bases and the V segment lost 6 bases, leaving 6 bases of the junction unmatched. In nucleotides, the CDR3 is TGTGCCAGCAGCGTGGGACAGGGACCTCAGCCCCAGCATTTT. It codes for CASSVGQGPQPQHF. The full variable domain, completed using reference TRBV2 and TRBJ1-5, is EPEVTQTPSHQVTQMGQEVILRCVPISNHLYFYWYRQILGQKVEFLVSFYNNEISEKSEIFDDQFSVERPDGSNFTLKIRSTKLEDSAMYFCASSVGQGPQPQHFGDGTRLSIL.

The chain uses TRBV9 and TRBJ1-4; D may be TRBD1 (6 bases). V dropped 4 bases and J dropped 3 bases, with 13 bases sitting between them. CDR3 size: 15 residues. In germline, CDR1 is SGDLS, CDR2 YYNGEE. The CDR3 nucleotides read TGTGCCAGCAGCCCCGAGGGGGGGGCTAATGAAAAACTGTTTTTT. It yields the protein CASSPEGGANEKLFF.

This chain joins TRBV6-6 and TRBJ1-2; 9 positions agree with TRBD1. Per germline, CDR1 MNHNY and CDR2 SVGAGI (reference sequence). V dropped 0 bases and J dropped 7; count of bases not matched to a gene: 3. The CDR3 is made up of 14 amino acids. In DNA form, the CDR3 reads TGTGCCAGCAGTTACTCTGGGACAGGGTTTGGCTACACCTTC. This codes for CASSYSGTGFGYTF.

This clone was seen just once. This chain uses TRBV3-1 (or the pseudogene TRBV3-2) with TRBJ2-7, with 10 bases aligning to TRBD2. The CDR3 totals 14 residues. The V and J ends lost 4 bases and 5 bases, in that order; junction bases with no gene match: 5. The germline V gene encodes CDR1 LGHDT and CDR2 YNNKEL (reference sequence). The CDR3 DNA is TGTGCCAGCAGCCCCGCTAGCGGGGGTAACGAGCAGTACTTC. Encoded protein: CASSPASGGNEQYF.

This clone was seen just once. The rearrangement joins TRBV11-2 to TRBJ1-3; D not resolved. From germline, CDR1 is SGHAT and CDR2 FQNNGV. CDR3 size: 15 residues. V lost 1 base and J 2 bases, leaving 9 bases between the germline ends. CDR3 in amino acids: CASSLVLSPGNTIYF. DNA for the CDR3: TGTGCCAGCAGCTTAGTTCTCAGTCCTGGAAACACCATATATTTT. Combining the CDR3 with reference TRBV11-2 and TRBJ1-3 gives the whole variable domain EAGVAQSPRYKIIEKRQSVAFWCNPISGHATLYWYQQILGQGPKLLIQFQNNGVVDDSQLPKDRFSAERLKGVDSTLKIQPAKLEDSAVYLCASSLVLSPGNTIYFGEGSWLTVV.

The V and J genes are TRBV27 and TRBJ1-2; D is ambiguous. This CDR3 is 12 amino acids long. Looked up from germline, CDR1 is MNHEY and CDR2 is SMNVEV (reference sequence). Trimming removed 4 bases at V and 6 bases at J, with 9 bases between. Here the CDR3 reads CASSSPFDGYTF. The CDR3 DNA reads as TGTGCCAGCAGTTCCCCGTTCGATGGCTACACCTTC.

The CDR3 nucleotides are TGTGCCAGCAGCTTGGACCTCCAGGGGAACACTGAAGCTTTCTTT. Its translation: CASSLDLQGNTEAFF. The rearrangement links TRBV5-4 to TRBJ1-1, with D possibly being TRBD1 (5 bases). Deletions cut 0 bases from V and 1 base from J, with 10 bases between. There are 15 residues in the CDR3. Germline values: CDR1 SGHNT, CDR2 YYREEE (reference sequence).

The chain employs TRBV27 and TRBJ2-7; maybe TRBD1 (5 bases). The length of the CDR3 is 18 residues. Germline V CDR1 and CDR2: MNHEY, SMNVEV (reference sequence). Trimming stripped 0 bases from V and 3 bases from J, with 21 bases between. The CDR3 DNA sequence: TGTGCCAGCAGTTTATCCTTAATTGGTACAGGTTCGATCTACGAGCAGTACTTC. It is translated as CASSLSLIGTGSIYEQYF.

This sequence joins TRBV19 and TRBJ1-1; D possibly corresponds to TRBD1 (5 bases). Germline assignment: CDR1 LNHDA and CDR2 SQIVND (reference sequence). With 7 bases removed from V and 3 bases from J, the gap between germline ends came to 24 bases. CDR3 length equals 17 residues. CDR3 nucleotide sequence: TGTGCCAGTAAGTCAGGCGCAGGGTTCTACTTGGACACTGAAGCTTTCTTT. Translation: CASKSGAGFYLDTEAFF. The full variable domain, in which reference TRBV19 and TRBJ1-1 provide the parts outside the CDR3, is DGGITQSPKYLFRKEGQNVTLSCEQNLNHDAMYWYRQDPGQGLRLIYYSQIVNDFQKGDIAEGYSVSREKKESFPLTVTSAQKNPTAFYLCASKSGAGFYLDTEAFFGQGTRLTVV.

The V gene is TRBV3-1 (or the pseudogene TRBV3-2), the J gene TRBJ1-2; D unclear. With 1 base removed from V and 0 bases from J, the gap between germline ends came to 9 bases. The CDR3 is 15 amino acids. CDR1 is LGHDT, CDR2 YNNKEL, per germline (reference sequence). This CDR3 is CASSQGETPNYGYTF. In nucleotides, the CDR3 is TGTGCCAGCAGCCAAGGAGAAACACCTAACTATGGCTACACCTTC.

This clone showed up just once. The chain joins TRBV11-3 to TRBJ2-7, with a tentative D call TRBD2 (5 bases). This CDR3 region has 15 residues. Trimming removed 5 bases at V and 3 bases at J, with 17 bases between. Germline V gene lookup returns CDR1 SGHNT and CDR2 YENEEA. The CDR3 coding sequence is TGTGCCAGCAGCCCAAACAGCGGTCAAAGCTACGAGCAGTACTTC. Translation: CASSPNSGQSYEQYF.

The V call is TRBV7-2, the J call TRBJ2-7; D might be TRBD1 or TRBD2, each matching 5 bases. Trimming shortened V by 5 bases and J by 0 bases, and 17 bases separated the two germline ends. Germline CDR1 reads SGHTA; CDR2 reads FQGNSA. The CDR3 has 16 amino acids. The CDR3 reads CASSPQDSLTSYEQYF. CDR3 sequence (DNA): TGTGCCAGCAGCCCACAGGACTCTCTCACCTCCTACGAGCAGTACTTC.

The CDR3, as DNA: TGTGCCTGGACTACAGGGACACATAGCAATCAGCCCCAGCATTTT. Its protein is CAWTTGTHSNQPQHF. V and J are TRBV30 and TRBJ1-5; TRBD1 is a possible D gene (6 bases). The CDR3 totals 15 residues. V was cut by 4 bases and J by 0 bases, with 13 bases left in between. Germline V CDR1 and CDR2: GTSNPN, SVGIG (reference sequence).

The rearrangement uses TRBV27 and TRBJ1-1; D perhaps matches TRBD1 (5 bases). V lost 6 bases and J 1 base, leaving 15 bases between the germline ends. Germline V gene sequence: CDR1 MNHEY, CDR2 SMNVEV (reference sequence). The CDR3 totals 15 residues. CDR3 nucleotide sequence: TGTGCCAGCAGCCCCACGGGACGGAAGAACACTGAAGCTTTCTTT. Translated: CASSPTGRKNTEAFF.

The chain combines TRBV28 with TRBJ2-7; no definite D call. V lost 7 bases and J 0 bases, leaving 10 bases between the germline ends. Germline V CDR1 and CDR2: MDHEN, SYDVKM. The CDR3 has 13 amino acids. CDR3 DNA sequence: TGTGCCAGCACCATACGTTTCTCCTACGAGCAGTACTTC. Protein: CASTIRFSYEQYF.

The chain couples TRBV19 to TRBJ2-7; TRBD2 matches at 8 bases. With 7 bases clipped from V and 5 bases from J, the junction kept 10 bases outside the gene matches. Germline V lookup: CDR1 LNHDA, CDR2 SQIVND (reference sequence). The CDR3 has 14 amino acids. The chain's CDR3 is CASNARGASHEQYF. CDR3 DNA: TGTGCCAGTAACGCGCGGGGGGCTTCCCACGAGCAGTACTTC.